This T cell receptor (beta chain) was identified in a study of blood T cell repertoires in COVID-19. Across the study: From the United States, Italy and Spain came samples of acute and convalescent COVID-19. PBMCs, B-cell-depleted T cells, or T cells were the source of the cDNA or gDNA that made up the material.

Trimming left V 1 base short and J 0 bases short, with 10 bases between. The CDR3 is made up of 15 amino acids. Germline loops: CDR1 LGHDT, CDR2 YNNKEL (reference sequence). TCRdb's table, derived via immunoSEQ multiplex PCR, lists solely in-frame clones and lacks some. This table has a few hundred thousand clones, roughly 80% appearing once. This chain connects TRBV3-1 (or the pseudogene TRBV3-2) to TRBJ2-7; D possibly corresponds to TRBD1 (5 bases). This sequence was found in a man aged 55 to 69 with acute or convalescent COVID-19. Material for sequencing was peripheral blood. Here the CDR3 DNA reads TGTGCCAGCAGCCAAGCTAGGGGAAGCTCCTACGAGCAGTACTTC. The encoded protein is CASSQARGSSYEQYF.